These T cell receptor beta chains were read from a single sample in a study of Ad26.COV2.S vaccination and SARS-CoV-2 variants. TCRdb's copy holds only in-frame clones and misses some; the assay was immunoSEQ multiplex PCR. In the table there are some 450,000 clones, 90% of which are singletons. The starting material was peripheral blood, obtained in a trial of Ad26.COV2.S vaccine versus placebo. Source of these receptors: a person aged 18-60 years who received the Ad26.COV2.S COVID-19 vaccine or a placebo. Each CDR3 is given with its conserved first and last residue. D genes are given only for firm matches. Not all rows give a size; the values are once, few, many and, for expanded clones, a class.

abundance,d_gene,v_gene,j_gene,CDR3aa,CDR3nt
NA,TRBD1,TRBV7-9,TRBJ2-1,CASSLRTGFYNEQFF,TGTGCCAGCAGCCTGCGGACAGGGTTCTACAATGAGCAGTTCTTC
NA,NA,TRBV29-1,TRBJ1-2,CSVSRGYGYTF,TGCAGCGTTTCAAGGGGTTATGGCTACACCTTC
few,NA,TRBV28,TRBJ1-1,CASSRGKGPSMVTEAFF,TGTGCCAGCAGCCGTGGTAAGGGTCCCTCTATGGTCACTGAAGCTTTCTTT
NA,TRBD1,TRBV27,TRBJ2-1,CASRKGQGYNEQFF,TGTGCCAGCAGGAAAGGACAGGGGTACAATGAGCAGTTCTTC
NA,NA,TRBV29-1,TRBJ2-1,CSVEGGNILGEQFF,TGCAGCGTTGAGGGCGGGAACATTTTGGGTGAGCAGTTCTTC
NA,TRBD1,TRBV19,TRBJ2-7,CASSIVRDSLYEQYF,TGTGCCAGTAGTATAGTAAGGGACAGCCTCTACGAGCAGTACTTC
NA,NA,TRBV19,TRBJ1-1,CASSMAYTEAFF,TGTGCCAGTAGTATGGCCTACACTGAAGCTTTCTTT
NA,NA,TRBV28,TRBJ2-7,CASSLSFYEQYF,TGTGCCAGCAGTTTAAGTTTCTACGAGCAGTACTTC
NA,TRBD2,TRBV6-2/TRBV6-3,TRBJ2-5,CASSYGLAGGEETQYF,TGTGCCAGCAGTTACGGGCTAGCGGGAGGTGAAGAGACCCAGTACTTC
NA,NA,TRBV28,TRBJ1-1,CASSLFSTEAFF,TGTGCCAGCAGTCTTTTTAGCACTGAAGCTTTCTTT
NA,NA,TRBV5-1,TRBJ2-5,CASSSRTEETQYF,TGCGCCAGCAGTTCTCGGACAGAAGAGACCCAGTACTTC
NA,NA,TRBV7-3,TRBJ2-3,CASSGGRWGGTDTQYF,TGTGCCAGCAGCGGAGGCCGGTGGGGGGGCACAGATACGCAGTATTTT
NA,NA,TRBV10-3,TRBJ2-1,CAISEISYNEQFF,TGTGCCATCAGTGAAATCTCCTACAATGAGCAGTTCTTC
few,TRBD2,TRBV7-3,TRBJ2-2,CASSLSGLARLDGELFF,TGTGCCAGCAGCTTAAGTGGACTAGCCCGACTAGACGGGGAGCTGTTTTTT
NA,TRBD1,TRBV15,TRBJ2-7,CATSRGTGREQYF,TGTGCCACCAGCAGAGGGACAGGGCGCGAGCAGTACTTC
NA,NA,TRBV27,TRBJ2-7,CASSRSADSVSHYEQYF,TGTGCCAGCAGTCGCAGCGCGGATAGCGTGTCCCACTACGAGCAGTACTTC
NA,NA,TRBV18,TRBJ1-1,CASSPPGNTEAFF,TGTGCCAGCTCACCACCAGGGAACACTGAAGCTTTCTTT
NA,TRBD2,TRBV27,TRBJ2-3,CASSLSLAGSTDTQYF,TGTGCCAGCAGTTTATCGCTAGCGGGCTCCACAGATACGCAGTATTTT
NA,NA,TRBV6-6,TRBJ2-2,CASSYPTGNTGELFF,TGTGCCAGCAGTTACCCTACAGGGAACACCGGGGAGCTGTTTTTT
NA,NA,TRBV14,TRBJ2-1,CASSQVVEQFF,TGTGCCAGCAGCCAAGTAGTTGAGCAGTTCTTC
NA,TRBD2,TRBV30,TRBJ2-3,CAWISGEADTQYF,TGTGCCTGGATCAGCGGGGAGGCAGATACGCAGTATTTT
NA,TRBD2,TRBV13,TRBJ2-1,CASRSGGNEQFF,TGTGCCAGCAGATCGGGGGGCAATGAGCAGTTCTTC
NA,NA,TRBV7-2,TRBJ2-6,CASSLGVSSGANVLTF,TGTGCCAGCAGCTTAGGTGTGAGCTCTGGGGCCAACGTCCTGACTTTC
NA,TRBD1,TRBV7-9,TRBJ1-2,CASSLVRDSFYGYTF,TGTGCCAGCAGCTTAGTCCGGGACAGCTTCTATGGCTACACCTTC
NA,NA,TRBV28,TRBJ1-2,CASSLIDSGLNYGYTF,TGTGCCAGCAGTTTAATAGATTCGGGACTTAACTATGGCTACACCTTC
NA,NA,TRBV14,TRBJ2-5,CASSQLTGLPEETQYF,TGTGCCAGCAGCCAGTTGACTGGACTCCCTGAAGAGACCCAGTACTTC
NA,TRBD2,TRBV30,TRBJ2-1,CAWSGTSGYNEQFF,TGTGCCTGGAGTGGGACTAGCGGCTACAATGAGCAGTTCTTC
NA,NA,TRBV24-1,TRBJ1-5,CATSDSGGHLGRINQPQHF,TGTGCCACCAGTGATTCCGGGGGGCACCTAGGCCGGATCAATCAGCCCCAGCATTTT
once,NA,TRBV9,TRBJ2-1,CASSVGWGDVYEQFF,TGTGCCAGCAGCGTAGGATGGGGGGACGTTTACGAGCAGTTCTTC
NA,TRBD2,TRBV5-8,TRBJ2-5,CASSLEGGTQETQYF,TGTGCCAGCAGCTTGGAGGGAGGGACCCAAGAGACCCAGTACTTC
NA,TRBD2,TRBV7-2,TRBJ2-1,CASSLVRVGLAGDGEQFF,TGTGCCAGCAGCTTAGTAAGGGTGGGACTAGCGGGAGACGGTGAGCAGTTCTTC
NA,NA,TRBV7-3,TRBJ2-7,CASSLNRGYEQYF,TGTGCCAGCAGCTTAAATCGGGGCTACGAGCAGTACTTC
NA,NA,TRBV7-9,TRBJ2-7,CASSLGGRPYEQYF,TGTGCCAGCAGCTTAGGGGGACGCCCCTACGAGCAGTACTTC
once,TRBD1,TRBV18,TRBJ1-5,CASSLQGQGLEPQHF,TGTGCCAGCTCACTACAAGGACAGGGTTTGGAGCCCCAGCATTTT
NA,TRBD1,TRBV7-8,TRBJ1-2,CASSLTSNRLTGNGYTF,TGTGCCAGCAGCTTAACGTCCAACAGACTGACAGGGAATGGCTACACCTTC
NA,NA,TRBV18,TRBJ2-7,CASSPLLPKRNYEQYF,TGTGCCAGCTCACCACTTCTGCCCAAACGGAACTACGAGCAGTACTTC
NA,TRBD1,TRBV24-1,TRBJ1-5,CATSETLGQRLDSNQPQHF,TGTGCCACCAGTGAAACCTTGGGACAGCGTCTAGATAGCAATCAGCCCCAGCATTTT
NA,TRBD2,TRBV29-1,TRBJ2-1,CSVGVMGGRASGPYNEQFF,TGCAGCGTTGGAGTGATGGGCGGGAGGGCCTCCGGGCCATACAATGAGCAGTTCTTC
NA,NA,TRBV2,TRBJ1-5,CASSLNQPQHF,TGTGCCAGCTCATTGAATCAGCCCCAGCATTTT
NA,TRBD1,TRBV4-3,TRBJ1-5,CASSPTGGDQPQHF,TGCGCCAGCAGCCCGACAGGGGGGGATCAGCCCCAGCATTTT
NA,TRBD2,TRBV28,TRBJ2-5,CASSLAGGPETQYF,TGTGCCAGCAGTTTAGCGGGAGGGCCGGAGACCCAGTACTTC
NA,TRBD1,TRBV19,TRBJ2-2,CASSSGTANTGELFF,TGTGCCAGTAGTTCCGGGACAGCGAACACCGGGGAGCTGTTTTTT
NA,TRBD1,TRBV19,TRBJ2-7,CASSPGQETYEQYF,TGTGCCAGTAGTCCGGGACAGGAGACCTACGAGCAGTACTTC
NA,NA,TRBV4-1,TRBJ1-2,CASSRGLLYGYTF,TGCGCCAGCAGTCGCGGGCTTCTCTATGGCTACACCTTC
once,NA,TRBV5-1,TRBJ2-1,CASSLDLRVSYNEQFF,TGCGCCAGCAGCTTGGACTTGCGGGTCAGCTACAATGAGCAGTTCTTC
once,NA,TRBV15,TRBJ2-7,CATSRDPANEQYF,TGTGCCACCAGCAGAGATCCGGCTAACGAGCAGTACTTC
NA,NA,TRBV18,TRBJ2-7,CASSATGAYEQYF,TGTGCCAGCTCAGCCACAGGAGCCTACGAGCAGTACTTC
NA,NA,TRBV6-5,TRBJ2-3,CASSYSNGGAQYF,TGTGCCAGCAGTTACTCAAACGGGGGCGCGCAGTATTTT
NA,TRBD1,TRBV5-1,TRBJ1-2,CASRVDRGVGGYTF,TGCGCCAGCAGAGTGGACAGGGGAGTGGGTGGCTACACCTTC
NA,TRBD1,TRBV25-1,TRBJ2-1,CASSETRDRGRQFF,TGTGCCAGCAGTGAGACCCGGGACAGGGGACGACAGTTCTTC
once,NA,TRBV29-1,TRBJ1-1,CSVRGGLITEAFF,TGCAGCGTTAGGGGGGGATTGATCACTGAAGCTTTCTTT
NA,NA,TRBV6-5,TRBJ2-2,CASSYGQIANTGELFF,TGTGCCAGCAGTTACGGTCAGATCGCGAACACCGGGGAGCTGTTTTTT
NA,TRBD2,TRBV4-3,TRBJ2-3,CTSSPSLGRDYDTQYF,TGCACCAGCAGCCCCTCCTTGGGGCGGGACTACGATACGCAGTATTTT